These 28 T cell receptor beta chains share one sample of origin, sequenced in a study of graft-versus-host responses after intestinal transplantation. The method was immunoSEQ multiplex PCR; TCRdb's version includes in-frame clones alone and lacks a portion of them. The top ten hold 0.7% to 1% of the sample, which has 16,000 or so clones, approximately 95% seen once. The sample in question was PBMCs, obtained 23 days after intestinal transplant. Receptors originate from a human patient who received an intestinal transplant, so some T cells may come from the graft donor.

The gene calls are TRBV27 and TRBJ1-2; D unresolved. This CDR3 spans 14 amino acids. The germline V gene has CDR1 MNHEY and CDR2 SMNVEV (reference sequence). V was trimmed by 6 bases and J by 5 bases, leaving 16 bases between them. The CDR3 nucleotides are TGTGCCAGCAGGGAGACGGCAGGTGAATATGGCTACACCTTC. It is translated as CASRETAGEYGYTF.

The chain is built from TRBV6-5 and TRBJ2-7; the match to TRBD2 covers 7 bases. The CDR3 runs 15 residues. Germline V gives CDR1 MNHEY, CDR2 SVGAGI. The V and J ends lost 6 bases and 5 bases, in that order; junction bases with no gene match: 13. The CDR3: CASSALTSPWDEQYF. The CDR3 bases are TGTGCCAGCAGCGCCCTGACTAGCCCGTGGGACGAGCAGTACTTC.

The chain employs TRBV27 and TRBJ2-5; 8 positions match TRBD2. Germline CDR1 MNHEY, CDR2 SMNVEV (reference sequence). This CDR3 comprises 15 residues. The junction had 16 bases not matched to a gene; V was cut back by 6 bases and J by 10 bases. The CDR3 coding sequence is TGTGCCAGCAGCCAAGGACTAGCCGAAATAATAGGCCAGTACTTC. Its protein product is CASSQGLAEIIGQYF.

V is TRBV28 and J is TRBJ2-7, with 7 bases matching TRBD2. This CDR3 is built from 15 residues. Germline V gene sequence: CDR1 MDHEN, CDR2 SYDVKM. V shed 6 bases and J 0 bases; nucleotides not matched to a gene: 8. The CDR3 spells CASRPGLGSSYEQYF. The CDR3 DNA reads TGTGCCAGCAGACCTGGACTAGGGAGCTCCTACGAGCAGTACTTC.

The V and J genes are TRBV9 and TRBJ2-1; 9 positions agree with TRBD2. Germline lookup yields CDR1 SGDLS and CDR2 YYNGEE. This CDR3 is built from 15 residues. J was trimmed by 5 bases and V by 4 bases; bases with no gene match: 7. CDR3 loop: CASSFGTSLHNEQFF. DNA of the CDR3: TGTGCCAGCAGCTTCGGGACTAGCCTACACAATGAGCAGTTCTTC.

This chain links TRBV7-9 with TRBJ1-5, with D unresolved. Trimming cost V 2 bases and J 3 bases, with 2 bases left between them. The CDR3 runs 12 residues. CDR1 and CDR2 (germline): SEHNR, FQNEAQ (reference sequence). CDR3 amino acids: CASSLSNQPQHF. CDR3 sequence (DNA): TGTGCCAGCAGCTTATCCAATCAGCCCCAGCATTTT.

The genes are TRBV30 and TRBJ2-7; D gene unclear. Germline lookup yields CDR1 GTSNPN and CDR2 SVGIG (reference sequence). The ends were cut back, 4 bases at V and 4 bases at J, with 11 bases in the middle. The CDR3 totals 12 residues. The CDR3 nucleotides are TGTGCCTGGACTCGTCCTCTTTACGAGCAGTACTTC. Translated: CAWTRPLYEQYF.

Only one count was recorded for this clone. The V call is TRBV7-9, the J call TRBJ2-6; TRBD2 agrees at 7 bases. With 1 base clipped from V and 0 bases from J, the junction kept 9 bases outside the gene matches. Germline lookup yields CDR1 SEHNR and CDR2 FQNEAQ (reference sequence). The CDR3 totals 19 residues. CDR3 protein: CASSLGEGTPSSGANVLTF. CDR3 nucleotide sequence: TGTGCCAGCAGCTTAGGGGAGGGCACCCCTTCCTCTGGGGCCAACGTCCTGACTTTC.

This clone was seen only once. This chain connects TRBV7-8 to TRBJ1-1, with 7 bases identical to TRBD1. Losses at the gene ends were 5 bases for V and 3 bases for J; bases not matched to a gene: 9. Germline V gives CDR1 SGHVS, CDR2 FQNEAQ. The CDR3 covers 15 residues. DNA of the CDR3: TGTGCCAGCAGCCCCTACAGGGGACGGGACACTGAAGCTTTCTTT. It is translated as CASSPYRGRDTEAFF.

The CDR3 nucleotides are TGTGCCAGCAGTTACGGTCGGACAGCTAATGAAAAACTGTTTTTT. This translates into CASSYGRTANEKLFF. The chain employs TRBV6-5 and TRBJ1-4; D might be TRBD1 (6 bases). CDR3 length equals 15 residues. Trimming removed 2 bases at V and 3 bases at J, with 10 bases between. Germline V gives CDR1 MNHEY, CDR2 SVGAGI.

J is TRBJ2-5 and V is TRBV7-9; D may correspond to TRBD1 or TRBD2 (7 bases each). CDR1 and CDR2 (germline): SEHNR, FQNEAQ (reference sequence). The CDR3 loop spans 16 amino acids. The V end was cut by 5 bases, the J end by 5 bases, with 21 bases between. The CDR3 protein is CASSHLQGEGFETQYF. The CDR3 region has the DNA TGTGCCAGCAGCCACCTGCAGGGGGAGGGATTTGAGACCCAGTACTTC.

The J gene is TRBJ1-6, the V gene TRBV2, with a possible D match to TRBD1 (6 bases). The V and J ends lost 3 bases and 7 bases respectively, with 22 bases between them. The germline V gene encodes CDR1 SNHLY and CDR2 FYNNEI. This CDR3 is 18 amino acids long. The CDR3 bases are TGTGCCAGCAGTGATCGCCCGCAACAGGGATGGGGGAATTCACCCCTCCACTTT. It translates to CASSDRPQQGWGNSPLHF. Supplemented by reference TRBV2 and TRBJ1-6, the full variable domain reads EPEVTQTPSHQVTQMGQEVILRCVPISNHLYFYWYRQILGQKVEFLVSFYNNEISEKSEIFDDQFSVERPDGSNFTLKIRSTKLEDSAMYFCASSDRPQQGWGNSPLHFGNGTRLTVT.

The chain is built from TRBV28 and TRBJ2-7; the match to TRBD1 covers 11 bases. This CDR3 has 16 residues. CDR1 and CDR2 from the germline V gene are MDHEN and SYDVKM. V lost 5 bases, J lost 2 bases, and 8 bases stayed unmatched. The CDR3 nucleotides are TGTGCCAGCAGTCCCGATGCGGGACAGGGGGCCTACGAGCAGTACTTC. As protein: CASSPDAGQGAYEQYF.

The chain couples TRBV7-9 to TRBJ1-4; D possibly corresponds to TRBD1 (6 bases). The CDR3 covers 14 residues. Germline assignment: CDR1 SEHNR and CDR2 FQNEAQ (reference sequence). The V end lost 5 bases, the J end lost 10 bases, and 17 bases lay between the germline ends. The CDR3 sequence is CASSPDGEGGKLFF. The CDR3 DNA reads as TGTGCCAGCAGCCCGGACGGGGAAGGGGGAAAACTGTTTTTT.

The table lists this clone with a few counts. This chain links TRBV9 with TRBJ1-1; 7 bases are shared with TRBD1. J gave up 4 bases and V 0 bases, and 3 bases lay outside the gene matches. This CDR3 region has 14 residues. Germline lookup yields CDR1 SGDLS and CDR2 YYNGEE. The DNA for the CDR3 is TGTGCCAGCAGCGTAGTAGGGGGCGGCACTGAAGCTTTCTTT. Amino acids: CASSVVGGGTEAFF. The variable domain in full, with the rest retrieved from reference TRBV9 and TRBJ1-1, is DSGVTQTPKHLITATGQRVTLRCSPRSGDLSVYWYQQSLDQGLQFLIQYYNGEERAKGNILERFSAQQFPDLHSELNLSSLELGDSALYFCASSVVGGGTEAFFGQGTRLTVV.

The chain is built from TRBV30 and TRBJ1-5, with D perhaps TRBD1 (5 bases). Trimming cost V 2 bases and J 4 bases, with 12 bases left between them. CDR3 length: 14 residues. Germline V CDR1 and CDR2: GTSNPN, SVGIG (reference sequence). CDR3 DNA sequence: TGTGCCTGGAGTTTAGGGGTGGGAAATCAGCCCCAGCATTTT. It specifies CAWSLGVGNQPQHF.

This chain connects TRBV11-2 to TRBJ2-7; D is unresolved. Germline assignment: CDR1 SGHAT and CDR2 FQNNGV. The CDR3 contains 13 residues. V lost 2 bases, J lost 5 bases, and 10 bases lay in between. The chain's CDR3 is CASSLNSGHEQYF. CDR3 DNA: TGTGCCAGCAGCTTAAACTCGGGTCACGAGCAGTACTTC.

Here the CDR3 DNA reads TGTGCCAGCAGAACCACAGGGGGATCCTACAATGAGCAGTTCTTC. As protein: CASRTTGGSYNEQFF. The chain is built from TRBV6-1 and TRBJ2-1; 8 nucleotides agree with TRBD1. Germline values: CDR1 MNHNS, CDR2 SASEGT. This CDR3 is built from 15 residues. V was clipped by 6 bases and J by 1 base; unmatched bases: 5.

This clone has only one observation. V usage is TRBV27 and J usage is TRBJ1-5, with unresolved D. Trimming took off 6 bases at V and 0 bases at J, with 6 bases between the two ends. The CDR3 is 13 residues long. Per the germline V gene, CDR1 is MNHEY and CDR2 is SMNVEV (reference sequence). The CDR3 protein is CASSTYSNQPQHF. CDR3 sequence (DNA): TGTGCCAGCAGCACCTATAGCAATCAGCCCCAGCATTTT.

This clone was seen a single time. The rearrangement links TRBV27 to TRBJ1-2, with D perhaps TRBD1 (6 bases). V shed 3 bases and J shed 3 bases, with 8 bases lying between them. The CDR3 is made up of 13 amino acids. Germline V gene data show CDR1 as MNHEY and CDR2 as SMNVEV (reference sequence). The CDR3 protein is CASSFAGDYGYTF. The DNA for the CDR3 is TGTGCCAGCAGTTTTGCAGGGGACTATGGCTACACCTTC.

The J gene is TRBJ2-1, the V gene TRBV6-4; 13 bases align to TRBD2. J was trimmed by 7 bases and V by 4 bases; bases with no gene match: 1. In germline, CDR1 is MRHNA, CDR2 SNTAGT. This CDR3 region has 14 residues. The chain's CDR3 is CASSGLAGGNEQFF. The CDR3 DNA reads as TGTGCCAGCAGTGGACTAGCGGGAGGAAATGAGCAGTTCTTC.

The CDR3 nucleotides are TGTGCCAGCAGTTTAGCCGGCTCTGGGGCCAACGTCCTGACTTTC. Translating gives CASSLAGSGANVLTF. The J gene is TRBJ2-6, the V gene TRBV27, with unresolved D. V lost 2 bases to trimming and J lost 0 bases, with 5 bases between them. In germline, CDR1 is MNHEY, CDR2 SMNVEV (reference sequence). This CDR3 is 15 amino acids long. Full variable domain (remainder filled in from reference TRBV27 and TRBJ2-6): EAQVTQNPRYLITVTGKKLTVTCSQNMNHEYMSWYRQDPGLGLRQIYYSMNVEVTDKGDVPEGYKVSRKEKRNFPLILESPSPNQTSLYFCASSLAGSGANVLTFGAGSRLTVL.

The count of this clone is one. The chain links TRBV5-4 to TRBJ2-2; 7 bases agree with TRBD1. This CDR3 comprises 16 residues. From germline, CDR1 is SGHNT and CDR2 YYREEE (reference sequence). V was pared by 4 bases and J by 2 bases, with 8 bases of the junction left unmatched. For the CDR3, the DNA is TGTGCCAGCAGCAAGTCCCGGGACAGTAACACCGGGGAGCTGTTTTTT. Its translation: CASSKSRDSNTGELFF.

V is TRBV5-6 and J is TRBJ2-1, with D tentatively TRBD2 (6 bases). This CDR3 spans 16 amino acids. With 4 bases removed from V and 7 bases from J, the gap between germline ends came to 21 bases. Germline V gives CDR1 SGHDT, CDR2 YYEEEE. The CDR3 DNA is TGTGCCAGCAGCCTAACTAGCTCCAGAGGTTGGAATGAGCAGTTCTTC. Protein product: CASSLTSSRGWNEQFF.

The chain joins TRBV29-1 to TRBJ2-3, with 9 positions matching TRBD2. CDR1 and CDR2 from the germline V gene are SQVTM and ANQGSEA. The V segment lost 8 bases and the J segment 0 bases; nucleotides outside the gene matches: 18. The CDR3 is 18 amino acids. In DNA form, the CDR3 reads TGCAGCTCCACCCTCGCGGGGGGGCTCGGAGGCAGCACAGATACGCAGTATTTT. Translating it yields CSSTLAGGLGGSTDTQYF.

The chain links TRBV6-6 to TRBJ1-5; D is ambiguous. This CDR3 is 13 amino acids long. V was pared by 7 bases and J by 4 bases, with 11 bases between. Germline V gene data show CDR1 as MNHNY and CDR2 as SVGAGI (reference sequence). This CDR3 is CASTQWGNQPQHF. The CDR3 coding sequence is TGTGCCAGCACTCAATGGGGAAATCAGCCCCAGCATTTT.

The CDR3 region is CASSPLDRGGTGELFF. The CDR3 DNA is TGTGCCAGCAGCCCATTGGACAGGGGAGGCACCGGGGAGCTGTTTTTT. V usage is TRBV14 and J usage is TRBJ2-2; 9 nucleotides agree with TRBD1. Germline trimming cut 4 bases from V and 4 bases from J; bases unmatched to any gene: 7. Germline lookup yields CDR1 SGHDN and CDR2 FVKESK. CDR3 size: 16 residues.

This chain links TRBV5-6 with TRBJ1-1; 7 bases align to TRBD1. This CDR3 has 15 residues. Germline values: CDR1 SGHDT, CDR2 YYEEEE. V gave up 3 bases and J gave up 1 base; unmatched junction bases: 6. The CDR3 loop reads CASSSARTGNTEAFF. CDR3 DNA: TGTGCCAGCAGCTCGGCCCGGACAGGGAACACTGAAGCTTTCTTT.